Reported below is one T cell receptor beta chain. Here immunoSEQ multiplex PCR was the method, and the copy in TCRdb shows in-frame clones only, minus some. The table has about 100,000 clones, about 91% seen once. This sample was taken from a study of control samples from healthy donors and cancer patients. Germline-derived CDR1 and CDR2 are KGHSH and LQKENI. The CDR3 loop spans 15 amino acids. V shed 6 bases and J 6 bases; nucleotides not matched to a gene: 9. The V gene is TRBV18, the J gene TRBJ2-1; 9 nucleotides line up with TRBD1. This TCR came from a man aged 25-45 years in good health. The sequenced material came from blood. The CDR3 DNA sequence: TGTGCCAGCTCTTGGGAAGACAGGGGGGGCAATGAGCAGTTCTTC. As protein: CASSWEDRGGNEQFF.